Each of the 4 T cell receptor beta chains below was sequenced from the same sample in a study of T cell responses to AZD1222 COVID-19 vaccine. Profiled with immunoSEQ multiplex PCR; TCRdb holds only in-frame clones, not every one. The sample yields 130,000 or so clones, more than 85% seen once. The specimen was peripheral blood, collected 28 days after the second AZD1222 dose. Receptor source: an adult who received the AZD1222 COVID-19 vaccine.

The genes are TRBV6-5 and TRBJ1-6; 10 nucleotides line up with TRBD1. The CDR3 has 14 residues. The V and J ends lost 6 bases and 17 bases, in that order; junction bases with no gene match: 13. Per the germline V gene, CDR1 is MNHEY and CDR2 is SVGAGI. The CDR3 protein is CASSPGTGVGEFHF. Here the CDR3 DNA reads TGTGCCAGCAGCCCCGGGACAGGGGTAGGTGAATTCCACTTT.

The rearrangement links TRBV2 to TRBJ1-2; the D is unclear. Germline loops: CDR1 SNHLY, CDR2 FYNNEI. The CDR3 is made up of 12 amino acids. Trimming cost V 4 bases and J 8 bases, with 11 bases left between them. CDR3 loop: CASSGTRQGYTF. The CDR3 region has the DNA TGTGCCAGCAGTGGCACCCGGCAGGGCTACACCTTC.

The rearrangement joins TRBV9 to TRBJ1-1; D is unresolved. Germline V lookup: CDR1 SGDLS, CDR2 YYNGEE. The CDR3 spans 14 residues. V lost 0 bases to trimming and J lost 1 base, with 7 bases between them. DNA of the CDR3: TGTGCCAGCAGCGTAGATAACAGGAACACTGAAGCTTTCTTT. This translates into CASSVDNRNTEAFF.

V gene TRBV5-6 combines with J gene TRBJ2-7, with no clear D. The CDR3 consists of 15 residues. Between the trimmed V and J ends, which lost 1 base and 0 bases, there was a span of 11 bases. Germline V gives CDR1 SGHDT, CDR2 YYEEEE. The CDR3 coding sequence is TGTGCCAGCAGCTTGTTAGGAGTGAACTCCTACGAGCAGTACTTC. Translated: CASSLLGVNSYEQYF.